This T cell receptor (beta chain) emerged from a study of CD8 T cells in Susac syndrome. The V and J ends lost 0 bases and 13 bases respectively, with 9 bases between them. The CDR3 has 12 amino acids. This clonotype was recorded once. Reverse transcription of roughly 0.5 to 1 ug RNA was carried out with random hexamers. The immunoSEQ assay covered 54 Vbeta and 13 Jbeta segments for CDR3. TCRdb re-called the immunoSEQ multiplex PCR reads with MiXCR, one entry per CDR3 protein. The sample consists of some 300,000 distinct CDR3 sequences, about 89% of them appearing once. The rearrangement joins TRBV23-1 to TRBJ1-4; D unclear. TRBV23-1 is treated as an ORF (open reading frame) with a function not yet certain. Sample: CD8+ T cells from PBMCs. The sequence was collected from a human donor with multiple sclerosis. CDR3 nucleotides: TGCGCCAGCAGTCAATCCCCGGAAGGACTGTTTTTT. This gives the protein CASSQSPEGLFF.